This T cell receptor beta chain stems from a study of siplizumab effects on memory and regulatory T cells. General observations from the study: Whether proliferating Tregs in siplizumab cultures suppress was not functionally confirmed. A naive or memory phenotype could not be assigned to roughly 80-95% of the proliferating CD4+ or CD8+ clones.

About this clone itself: Its antigen is undetermined.

Sequencing of each sample assayed around 9.9 x 10^4 TCR templates. TCRdb keeps only in-frame clones here, not all; method: immunoSEQ multiplex PCR. In the table there are more than 85,000 clones, 85% to 95% of which are singletons. V lost 1 base and J lost 4, with 12 bases in between. The CDR3 consists of 14 residues. Germline CDR1 reads SGHRS; CDR2 reads YFSETQ. Sequenced material: CD4+ T cells sorted from blood. This sequence was found in a human donor in good health. This chain links TRBV5-1 with TRBJ2-7, with D uncertain. The CDR3 DNA reads TGCGCCAGCAGCTTGACCGGTGCCGGGTACGAGCAGTACTTC. This encodes CASSLTGAGYEQYF.